This T cell receptor (beta chain) was recovered during a study of T cells in narcolepsy. Details on this clone: What it recognizes is unknown.

The repertoire was sequenced with immunoSEQ multiplex PCR; TCRdb's copy has only in-frame clones and lacks some. Here the sample spans some 34,000 clones, 70% to 85% being singletons. The study's findings and limits: Same-patient CSF and blood CD4+ T cell clonotypes included HCRT-specific and TRIB2-specific autoreactive ones.

Material for sequencing was memory (CD45RA-) CD4+ T cells from blood. The clonotype originates from a human donor in good health.

As DNA, the CDR3 is TGCGCCAGCAGCTTGGCCCTAACCCTAGCGGGAGGAGATACGCAGTATTTT. Amino acids: CASSLALTLAGGDTQYF. The chain has TRBV5-1 and TRBJ2-3; 11 bases are shared with TRBD2. The CDR3 consists of 17 residues. Germline CDR1 is SGHRS and CDR2 is YFSETQ. V was pared by 0 bases and J by 5 bases, with 8 bases of the junction left unmatched.